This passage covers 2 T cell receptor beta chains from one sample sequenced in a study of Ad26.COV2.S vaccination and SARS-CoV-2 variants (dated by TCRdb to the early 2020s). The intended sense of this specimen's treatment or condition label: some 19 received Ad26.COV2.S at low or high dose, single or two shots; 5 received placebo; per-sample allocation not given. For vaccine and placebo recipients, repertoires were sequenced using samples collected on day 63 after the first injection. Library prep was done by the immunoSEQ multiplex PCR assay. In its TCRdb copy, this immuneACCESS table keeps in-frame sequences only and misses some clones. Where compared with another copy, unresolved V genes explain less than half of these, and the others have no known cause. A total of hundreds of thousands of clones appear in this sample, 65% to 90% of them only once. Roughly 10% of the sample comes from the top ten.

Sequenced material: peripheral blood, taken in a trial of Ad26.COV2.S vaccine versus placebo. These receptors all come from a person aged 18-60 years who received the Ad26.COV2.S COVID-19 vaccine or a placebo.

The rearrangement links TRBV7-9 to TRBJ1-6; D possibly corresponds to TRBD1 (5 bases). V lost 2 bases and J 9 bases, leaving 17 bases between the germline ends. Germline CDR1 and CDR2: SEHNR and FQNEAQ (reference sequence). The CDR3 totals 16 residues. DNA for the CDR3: TGTGCCAGCAGCTTACCAACAGGAGATTACAGTTCACCCCTCCACTTT. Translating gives CASSLPTGDYSSPLHF.

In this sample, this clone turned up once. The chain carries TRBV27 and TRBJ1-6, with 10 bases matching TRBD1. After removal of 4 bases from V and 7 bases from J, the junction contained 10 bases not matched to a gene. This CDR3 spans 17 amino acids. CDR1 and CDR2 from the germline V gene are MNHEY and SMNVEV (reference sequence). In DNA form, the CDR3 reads TGTGCCAGCAGTTCTCCATGGGACAGGGGTTCGAATTCACCCCTCCACTTT. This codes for CASSSPWDRGSNSPLHF.